This T cell receptor (beta chain) was captured in a study of blood T cell repertoires in COVID-19. The CDR3 has 17 residues. Germline loops: CDR1 SGHRS, CDR2 YFSETQ. Trimming cost V 3 bases and J 5 bases; bases outside gene matches: 11. The repertoire was sequenced with immunoSEQ multiplex PCR; TCRdb's copy has only in-frame clones and lacks some. The profile shows roughly 250,000 clones, approximately 83% of them singletons. This chain links TRBV5-1 with TRBJ2-2, with 9 nucleotides matching TRBD1. The sequenced material came from peripheral blood. The source of this sequence is a human donor in a cohort sampled during active COVID-19. The CDR3 region has the DNA TGCGCCAGCAGCTCCCAACAGGGGGCTCGGTGGACCGGGGAGCTGTTTTTT. Residues: CASSSQQGARWTGELFF.